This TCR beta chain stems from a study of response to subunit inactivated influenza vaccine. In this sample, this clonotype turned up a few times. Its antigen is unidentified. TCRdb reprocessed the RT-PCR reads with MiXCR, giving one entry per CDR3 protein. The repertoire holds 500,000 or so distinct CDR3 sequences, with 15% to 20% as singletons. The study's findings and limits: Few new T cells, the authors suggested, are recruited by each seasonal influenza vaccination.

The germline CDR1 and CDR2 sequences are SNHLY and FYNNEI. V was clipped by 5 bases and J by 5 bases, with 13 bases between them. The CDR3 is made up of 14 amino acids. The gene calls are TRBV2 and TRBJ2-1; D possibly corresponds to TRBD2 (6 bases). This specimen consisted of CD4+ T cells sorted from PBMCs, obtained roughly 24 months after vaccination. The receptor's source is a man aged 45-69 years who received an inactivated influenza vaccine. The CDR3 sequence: CASSQGPGDNEQFF. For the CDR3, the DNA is TGTGCCAGCAGTCAGGGACCGGGGGACAATGAGCAGTTCTTC.